The entry below gives a single TCR beta chain sequence along with its context. With 3 bases removed from V and 3 bases from J, the gap between germline ends came to 7 bases. The V gene's germline CDR1 is SGHDT and CDR2 YYEEEE. The CDR3 runs to 12 residues. This sample is drawn from a study of blood T cells in healthy people across ages. The authors ran a second PCR of about 6 to 12 cycles using a sample-barcoded 5' primer and a J-beta primer mix. Every single cDNA molecule received a tag from a template-switch adaptor with 12 random nucleotides. Each CDR3 protein gets one entry after TCRdb re-called the 5' RACE reads with MiXCR. The top ten clones hold around 0.75% of a sample with 1 million or so distinct CDR3 sequences, around 25% of them seen once. The same specimen was also included in a second study, on T cells of mothers and their children. As that study records: The authors identified no persistent microchimeric T cell clones.

The TCR was taken from a girl aged 2 to 9 in good health. Sequenced material: blood. The V gene is TRBV5-6, the J gene TRBJ2-7; a possible D gene is TRBD2 (6 bases). The CDR3 DNA sequence: TGTGCCAGCAGCTGGGGGGTCTACGAGCAGTACTTC. This sequence encodes CASSWGVYEQYF.